This T cell receptor (beta chain) derives from a study of control samples from healthy donors and cancer patients. Some clones are missing from TCRdb's copy, which holds only in-frame ones; the method was immunoSEQ multiplex PCR. This repertoire shows roughly 130,000 clones, about 88% found once; its top ten account for roughly 3.1%. The TCR was taken from a man between 50 and 59 years old in good health. Sequenced material: blood.

The CDR3 nucleotides are TGTGCCAGCAGCAGGGCCGACGAGCAGTACTTC. It is translated as CASSRADEQYF. This sequence joins TRBV2 and TRBJ2-7; a possible D gene is TRBD1 (5 bases). CDR1 and CDR2 (germline): SNHLY, FYNNEI. V lost 6 bases and J 5 bases, leaving 8 bases between the germline ends. This CDR3 is built from 11 residues.